The present TCR beta chain was sequenced within a study of cytomegalovirus exposure and HLA in healthy donors. Study background: Caucasian-associated ancestry cluster membership applied to over 80% of around 400 genotyped donors.

A word on this clone: What it binds is not known.

General study results and limits: Most TCR beta V segments were productive about 90% or about 30% of the time in an earlier analysis. A further, later analysis showed that HLA-associated TCR beta chains (compared with equally common others) were more clonally expanded. Across donors, presence/absence analyses took sequencing depth to be roughly uniform.

The V end was cut by 4 bases, the J end by 2 bases, with 14 bases between. This CDR3 has 15 amino acids. Germline CDR1 SQVTM, CDR2 ANQGSEA. With 60 Vbeta and 13 Jbeta primers, the PCR was carried out. Using immunoSEQ multiplex PCR, the repertoire was profiled, and TCRdb retains in-frame clones only, with some absent. The sample has fewer than 200,000 clones, 82% seen once. Sequencing was performed on PBMCs. This receptor was identified in a woman between 45 and 65 years old in good health and CMV-seronegative. This sequence joins TRBV29-1 and TRBJ2-2; tentative D call: TRBD1 (5 bases). CDR3 coding DNA: TGCAGCGTTGCATTTACAGGTAGAAACACCGGGGAGCTGTTTTTT. Protein: CSVAFTGRNTGELFF.